The 8 T cell receptor beta chains listed next were all sequenced from one sample in a study of T cell changes during pregnancy in multiple sclerosis. Profiled with immunoSEQ multiplex PCR; TCRdb holds only in-frame clones, not every one. Of about 40,000 clones detected, approximately 90% appear once; the ten largest clones hold around 0.73%. The material sequenced was CD4+ T cells from peripheral blood mononuclear cells, taken before pregnancy. The source is a female donor with multiple sclerosis, enrolled in a pregnancy study.

V is TRBV4-2 and J is TRBJ1-6, with D perhaps matching TRBD1 (5 bases). V was pared by 3 bases and J by 9 bases, with 18 bases between. Germline CDR1 LGHNA, CDR2 YNFKEQ. The CDR3 spans 16 residues. CDR3: CASSQATGSPISPLHF. The CDR3 coding sequence is TGTGCCAGCAGCCAGGCAACAGGATCCCCAATTTCACCCCTCCACTTT.

The chain combines TRBV4-3 with TRBJ2-3; D ambiguous. Germline-derived CDR1 and CDR2 are LGHNA and YSLEER. Trimming pared 4 bases from V and 2 bases from J, leaving 13 bases between. The CDR3 length is 15 residues. In nucleotides, the CDR3 is TGCGCCAGCAGCCCGAATAGTACCCTCACAGATACGCAGTATTTT. Translation: CASSPNSTLTDTQYF.

The rearrangement uses TRBV7-2 and TRBJ2-2; 12 bases fit TRBD2. Germline values: CDR1 SGHTA, CDR2 FQGNSA. Trimming cost V 1 base and J 0 bases; bases outside gene matches: 3. This CDR3 has 18 amino acids. CDR3 DNA sequence: TGTGCCAGCAGCTTAGAGGGACTAGCGGGCGCGAACACCGGGGAGCTGTTTTTT. Its protein is CASSLEGLAGANTGELFF.

V gene TRBV14 combines with J gene TRBJ2-3; D is unclear. With 3 bases removed from V and 9 bases from J, the gap between germline ends came to 10 bases. The germline V gene encodes CDR1 SGHDN and CDR2 FVKESK. The CDR3 is made up of 12 amino acids. DNA of the CDR3: TGTGCCAGCAGCCAGGGCCATTTCACGCAGTATTTT. It translates to CASSQGHFTQYF.

This clone has more than one count but fewer than ten. This chain uses TRBV11-2 with TRBJ2-3; TRBD2 might be the D (6 bases). The V gene's germline CDR1 is SGHAT and CDR2 FQNNGV. V dropped 3 bases and J dropped 4 bases, with 11 bases sitting between them. This CDR3 is 14 amino acids long. The CDR3 DNA is TGTGCCAGCAGCTTCCGGACTAAGGCAGATACGCAGTATTTT. Its translation is CASSFRTKADTQYF.

The rearrangement links TRBV10-1 to TRBJ2-2; TRBD2 might be the D (6 bases). CDR1 is WNHNN, CDR2 SYGVQD, per germline (reference sequence). CDR3 length: 15 amino acids. Trimming pared 2 bases from V and 1 base from J, leaving 8 bases between. The CDR3 reads CASSEPAGNTGELFF. In DNA form, the CDR3 reads TGCGCCAGCAGTGAGCCAGCGGGGAACACCGGGGAGCTGTTTTTT.

The chain recombines TRBV19 with TRBJ2-1; a weak D match, TRBD1 (7 bases). The germline V gene encodes CDR1 LNHDA and CDR2 SQIVND (reference sequence). The CDR3 runs 14 residues. V dropped 6 bases and J dropped 5 bases, with 14 bases sitting between them. The DNA of the CDR3 is TGTGCCAGTAGATTTCAGGGGGGAGACAATGAGCAGTTCTTC. As protein: CASRFQGGDNEQFF.

The chain links TRBV5-1 to TRBJ1-1; D is undetermined. The CDR3 is 14 amino acids. Germline assignment: CDR1 SGHRS and CDR2 YFSETQ. V was clipped by 0 bases and J by 6 bases, with 12 bases between them. In DNA, the CDR3 is TGCGCCAGCAGCTTGGAGGTGGGGAGGTCTGAAGCTTTCTTT. Its protein product is CASSLEVGRSEAFF.